A selection of T cell receptor beta chains follows, all from one sample in a study of cytomegalovirus exposure and HLA in healthy donors. TCRdb's copy holds only in-frame clones and misses some; the assay was immunoSEQ multiplex PCR. The sample records 100,000 to 150,000 clones, around 81% being singletons. Sequenced: PBMCs. The receptors shown here come from a woman between 50 and 59 years old in good health and CMV-seronegative. CDR3s include the opening cysteine and the closing phenylalanine or tryptophan. The D gene is left open where the match is weak. Clone size is given for some rows only: seen once, a few or many times, or a class if the clone is expanded.

J gene: TRBJ2-5
D gene: .
clone size: .
V gene: TRBV11-2
CDR3 protein: CASGVLVQKETQYF
CDR3 DNA: TGTGCCAGCGGTGTTTTGGTGCAGAAAGAGACCCAGTACTTC

J gene: TRBJ2-7
D gene: TRBD2
clone size: .
V gene: TRBV27
CDR3 protein: CASSLGGRPYEQYF
CDR3 DNA: TGTGCCAGCAGTTTGGGAGGGAGGCCCTACGAGCAGTACTTC

J gene: TRBJ2-3
D gene: TRBD2
clone size: few
V gene: TRBV4-2
CDR3 protein: CASTQGTSADTQYF
CDR3 DNA: TGTGCCAGCACCCAAGGGACTAGCGCAGATACGCAGTATTTT

J gene: TRBJ2-3
D gene: .
clone size: .
V gene: TRBV14
CDR3 protein: CASSLKRRHTQYF
CDR3 DNA: TGTGCCAGCAGCCTAAAGCGACGCCATACGCAGTATTTT

J gene: TRBJ2-1
D gene: .
clone size: few
V gene: TRBV5-1
CDR3 protein: CASSLLSRSGNEQFF
CDR3 DNA: TGCGCCAGCAGCTTGTTAAGTCGGAGTGGGAATGAGCAGTTCTTC

J gene: TRBJ2-1
D gene: .
clone size: .
V gene: TRBV28
CDR3 protein: CASSAGSAGDEQFF
CDR3 DNA: TGTGCCAGCAGCGCGGGTTCAGCTGGAGATGAGCAGTTCTTC

J gene: TRBJ2-5
D gene: .
clone size: .
V gene: TRBV12-1
CDR3 protein: CASSFDRLAGGRETQYF
CDR3 DNA: TGTGCCAGCAGCTTTGATAGACTAGCGGGAGGTCGGGAGACCCAGTACTTC

J gene: TRBJ1-3
D gene: TRBD1
clone size: .
V gene: TRBV6-5
CDR3 protein: CASSYRDSSGNTIYF
CDR3 DNA: TGTGCCAGCAGTTACAGGGACAGCTCTGGAAACACCATATATTTT

J gene: TRBJ2-5
D gene: TRBD2
clone size: .
V gene: TRBV19
CDR3 protein: CASSLGLAGFGETQYF
CDR3 DNA: TGTGCCAGTAGTTTGGGACTAGCGGGTTTCGGGGAGACCCAGTACTTC

J gene: TRBJ2-7
D gene: TRBD1
clone size: .
V gene: TRBV19
CDR3 protein: CASSIDERRQGSEQYF
CDR3 DNA: TGTGCCAGTAGTATAGATGAAAGGAGACAGGGTTCCGAGCAGTACTTC

J gene: TRBJ2-5
D gene: .
clone size: .
V gene: TRBV7-2
CDR3 protein: CASSLIEETQYF
CDR3 DNA: TGTGCCAGCAGCTTAATAGAAGAGACCCAGTACTTC

J gene: TRBJ2-5
D gene: TRBD1
clone size: once
V gene: TRBV4-1
CDR3 protein: CASSQDWSGGQETQYF
CDR3 DNA: TGCGCCAGCAGCCAAGATTGGTCAGGGGGCCAAGAGACCCAGTACTTC

J gene: TRBJ1-3
D gene: .
clone size: few
V gene: TRBV9
CDR3 protein: CASSIRAVDTIYF
CDR3 DNA: TGTGCCAGCAGCATCAGGGCGGTAGACACCATATATTTT

J gene: TRBJ1-2
D gene: .
clone size: .
V gene: TRBV5-1
CDR3 protein: CASSPAGSQGGYTF
CDR3 DNA: TGCGCCAGCAGCCCGGCCGGCAGCCAGGGTGGCTACACCTTC

J gene: TRBJ2-7
D gene: TRBD2
clone size: .
V gene: TRBV28
CDR3 protein: CASSSIAGGWYEQYF
CDR3 DNA: TGTGCCAGCAGTTCAATAGCGGGAGGGTGGTACGAGCAGTACTTC

J gene: TRBJ1-2
D gene: .
clone size: .
V gene: TRBV4-3
CDR3 protein: CASSQDKGLSGYTF
CDR3 DNA: TGCGCCAGCAGCCAAGATAAGGGGCTTAGTGGCTACACCTTC

J gene: TRBJ1-3
D gene: .
clone size: .
V gene: TRBV18
CDR3 protein: CASSARRGPSGNTIYF
CDR3 DNA: TGTGCCAGCTCAGCGCGCAGGGGACCCTCTGGAAACACCATATATTTT

J gene: TRBJ2-1
D gene: TRBD1
clone size: few
V gene: TRBV15
CDR3 protein: CATSRRVGQGHNEQFF
CDR3 DNA: TGTGCCACCAGCAGAAGGGTGGGACAGGGCCACAATGAGCAGTTCTTC

J gene: TRBJ2-5
D gene: .
clone size: .
V gene: TRBV28
CDR3 protein: CASSQETQYF
CDR3 DNA: TGTGCCAGCAGCCAGGAGACCCAGTACTTC

J gene: TRBJ1-4
D gene: .
clone size: .
V gene: TRBV30
CDR3 protein: CAWRAGTRHEKLFF
CDR3 DNA: TGTGCCTGGAGGGCCGGGACACGCCATGAAAAACTGTTTTTT

J gene: TRBJ1-5
D gene: .
clone size: .
V gene: TRBV5-6
CDR3 protein: CASSSGGGAADSNQPQHF
CDR3 DNA: TGTGCCAGCAGCTCGGGAGGTGGGGCCGCCGATAGCAATCAGCCCCAGCATTTT

J gene: TRBJ1-1
D gene: TRBD1
clone size: .
V gene: TRBV5-4
CDR3 protein: CASSVPGQGATEAFF
CDR3 DNA: TGTGCCAGCAGCGTACCGGGACAGGGGGCCACTGAAGCTTTCTTT

J gene: TRBJ1-4
D gene: TRBD1
clone size: .
V gene: TRBV7-6
CDR3 protein: CASSLHGTGTEKLFF
CDR3 DNA: TGTGCCAGCAGCTTGCATGGGACAGGGACCGAAAAACTGTTTTTT

J gene: TRBJ1-2
D gene: TRBD1
clone size: .
V gene: TRBV30
CDR3 protein: CAWSFHRDRGPGYTF
CDR3 DNA: TGTGCCTGGAGTTTTCACCGGGACAGGGGGCCTGGCTACACCTTC

J gene: TRBJ1-1
D gene: .
clone size: few
V gene: TRBV5-6
CDR3 protein: CASSLGGHSNTEAFF
CDR3 DNA: TGTGCCAGCAGCTTGGGGGGGCACTCGAACACTGAAGCTTTCTTT

J gene: TRBJ2-2
D gene: .
clone size: many
V gene: TRBV4-2
CDR3 protein: CASSQENTNTGELFF
CDR3 DNA: TGTGCCAGCAGCCAAGAAAACACGAACACCGGGGAGCTGTTTTTT

J gene: TRBJ1-2
D gene: .
clone size: .
V gene: TRBV12-5
CDR3 protein: CASGSGGHAVYGYTF
CDR3 DNA: TGTGCTAGTGGTTCGGGCGGACATGCCGTCTACGGCTACACCTTC

J gene: TRBJ1-2
D gene: .
clone size: .
V gene: TRBV27
CDR3 protein: CASSRGSLLYGYTF
CDR3 DNA: TGTGCCAGCAGTAGGGGAAGCCTTCTTTATGGCTACACCTTC

J gene: TRBJ1-2
D gene: TRBD1
clone size: once
V gene: TRBV19
CDR3 protein: CASSPGTGLNYGYTF
CDR3 DNA: TGTGCCAGTAGTCCTGGGACAGGCCTCAACTATGGCTACACCTTC

J gene: TRBJ2-1
D gene: TRBD1
clone size: once
V gene: TRBV7-2
CDR3 protein: CASSNRDRWGAFF
CDR3 DNA: TGTGCCAGCAGCAACCGGGACAGGTGGGGGGCGTTCTTC

J gene: TRBJ1-1
D gene: TRBD1
clone size: few
V gene: TRBV5-4
CDR3 protein: CASSTGQGRTEAFF
CDR3 DNA: TGTGCCAGCAGCACCGGACAGGGGCGGACTGAAGCTTTCTTT

J gene: TRBJ1-1
D gene: .
clone size: .
V gene: TRBV2
CDR3 protein: CASSEMGGESF
CDR3 DNA: TGTGCCAGCAGCGAAATGGGGGGTGAATCCTTT

J gene: TRBJ2-3
D gene: TRBD2
clone size: .
V gene: TRBV13
CDR3 protein: CASSLKRGTDTQYF
CDR3 DNA: TGTGCCAGCAGCTTAAAGCGGGGCACCGATACGCAGTATTTT

J gene: TRBJ1-1
D gene: TRBD1
clone size: .
V gene: TRBV28
CDR3 protein: CASSLPTGGVTEAFF
CDR3 DNA: TGTGCCAGCAGTCTGCCGACAGGGGGGGTCACTGAAGCTTTCTTT

J gene: TRBJ1-4
D gene: .
clone size: .
V gene: TRBV9
CDR3 protein: CASSTGRGGSEKLFF
CDR3 DNA: TGTGCCAGCAGCACCGGGAGGGGTGGAAGTGAAAAACTGTTTTTT

J gene: TRBJ2-3
D gene: TRBD2
clone size: .
V gene: TRBV7-9
CDR3 protein: CASSLSLAGVLTDTQYF
CDR3 DNA: TGTGCCAGCAGCTTATCGCTCGCGGGAGTTCTCACAGATACGCAGTATTTT

J gene: TRBJ2-1
D gene: .
clone size: .
V gene: TRBV18
CDR3 protein: CASSPPVRGTYNEQFF
CDR3 DNA: TGTGCCAGCTCACCACCAGTAAGGGGAACCTACAATGAGCAGTTCTTC

J gene: TRBJ2-1
D gene: TRBD1
clone size: .
V gene: TRBV7-7
CDR3 protein: CASSRGQGFEQFF
CDR3 DNA: TGTGCTAGCAGCAGGGGACAGGGGTTCGAGCAGTTCTTC

J gene: TRBJ2-2
D gene: .
clone size: .
V gene: TRBV29-1
CDR3 protein: CSVERVSGTGELFF
CDR3 DNA: TGCAGCGTTGAGCGGGTTAGCGGTACCGGGGAGCTGTTTTTT

J gene: TRBJ1-5
D gene: TRBD1
clone size: .
V gene: TRBV19
CDR3 protein: CASSPGAGGGQPQHF
CDR3 DNA: TGTGCCAGTAGTCCCGGGGCAGGGGGCGGTCAGCCCCAGCATTTT

J gene: TRBJ2-3
D gene: TRBD1
clone size: .
V gene: TRBV14
CDR3 protein: CASSLRQGITDTQYF
CDR3 DNA: TGTGCCAGCAGCCTTCGACAGGGAATCACAGATACGCAGTATTTT

J gene: TRBJ2-5
D gene: .
clone size: .
V gene: TRBV30
CDR3 protein: CAWSPSREQYF
CDR3 DNA: TGTGCCTGGAGTCCCTCTAGAGAGCAGTACTTC

J gene: TRBJ1-1
D gene: TRBD1
clone size: .
V gene: TRBV10-3
CDR3 protein: CAINGTGGDTEAFF
CDR3 DNA: TGTGCCATCAACGGGACAGGGGGAGATACTGAAGCTTTCTTT

J gene: TRBJ1-3
D gene: .
clone size: once
V gene: TRBV6-1
CDR3 protein: CASLVGGSGNTIYF
CDR3 DNA: TGTGCCAGCTTGGTAGGGGGCTCTGGAAACACCATATATTTT

J gene: TRBJ1-4
D gene: TRBD1
clone size: few
V gene: TRBV19
CDR3 protein: CASSSAGTVDEKLFF
CDR3 DNA: TGTGCCAGTAGTTCGGCCGGGACAGTGGACGAAAAACTGTTTTTT

J gene: TRBJ2-7
D gene: TRBD2
clone size: few
V gene: TRBV27
CDR3 protein: CASSPRGGSPYEQYF
CDR3 DNA: TGTGCCAGCAGTCCCCGCGGGGGGTCCCCCTACGAGCAGTACTTC

J gene: TRBJ1-2
D gene: TRBD1
clone size: .
V gene: TRBV7-8
CDR3 protein: CASSRRTGVGYTF
CDR3 DNA: TGTGCCAGCAGCCGTCGGACAGGGGTTGGCTACACCTTC

J gene: TRBJ2-5
D gene: .
clone size: .
V gene: TRBV19
CDR3 protein: CASSIELASGWETQYF
CDR3 DNA: TGTGCCAGTAGTATAGAGCTAGCTTCGGGTTGGGAGACCCAGTACTTC

J gene: TRBJ1-1
D gene: TRBD1
clone size: .
V gene: TRBV5-1
CDR3 protein: CASSSLSGQMNTEAFF
CDR3 DNA: TGCGCCAGCAGCTCATTATCGGGACAGATGAACACTGAAGCTTTCTTT

J gene: TRBJ2-7
D gene: .
clone size: .
V gene: TRBV7-9
CDR3 protein: CASSFRGASYEQYF
CDR3 DNA: TGTGCCAGCAGCTTCAGGGGAGCCTCCTACGAGCAGTACTTC

J gene: TRBJ2-5
D gene: .
clone size: once
V gene: TRBV30
CDR3 protein: CAWSVDSQETQYF
CDR3 DNA: TGTGCCTGGAGTGTCGACAGCCAAGAGACCCAGTACTTC

J gene: TRBJ2-7
D gene: TRBD2
clone size: .
V gene: TRBV14
CDR3 protein: CASSQDLRLAASYEQYF
CDR3 DNA: TGTGCCAGCAGCCAAGATTTAAGACTAGCGGCCTCCTACGAGCAGTACTTC